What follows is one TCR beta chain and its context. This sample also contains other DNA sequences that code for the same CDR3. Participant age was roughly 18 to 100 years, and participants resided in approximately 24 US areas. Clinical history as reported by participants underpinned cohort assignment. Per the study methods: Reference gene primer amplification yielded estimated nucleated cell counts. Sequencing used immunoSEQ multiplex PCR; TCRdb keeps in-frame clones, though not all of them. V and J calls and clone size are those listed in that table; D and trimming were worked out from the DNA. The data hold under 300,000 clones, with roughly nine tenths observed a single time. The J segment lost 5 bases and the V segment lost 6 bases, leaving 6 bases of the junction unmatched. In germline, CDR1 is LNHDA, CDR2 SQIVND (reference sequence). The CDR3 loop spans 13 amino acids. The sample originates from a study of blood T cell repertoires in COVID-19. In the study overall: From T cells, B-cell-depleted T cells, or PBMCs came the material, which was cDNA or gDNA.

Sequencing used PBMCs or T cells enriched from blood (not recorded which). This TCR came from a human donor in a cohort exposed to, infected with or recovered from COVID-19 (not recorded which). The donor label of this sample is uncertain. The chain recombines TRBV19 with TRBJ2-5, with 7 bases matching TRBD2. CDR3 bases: TGTGCCAGTAGCTCTCAGGGAGGGGAGACCCAGTACTTC. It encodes CASSSQGGETQYF.